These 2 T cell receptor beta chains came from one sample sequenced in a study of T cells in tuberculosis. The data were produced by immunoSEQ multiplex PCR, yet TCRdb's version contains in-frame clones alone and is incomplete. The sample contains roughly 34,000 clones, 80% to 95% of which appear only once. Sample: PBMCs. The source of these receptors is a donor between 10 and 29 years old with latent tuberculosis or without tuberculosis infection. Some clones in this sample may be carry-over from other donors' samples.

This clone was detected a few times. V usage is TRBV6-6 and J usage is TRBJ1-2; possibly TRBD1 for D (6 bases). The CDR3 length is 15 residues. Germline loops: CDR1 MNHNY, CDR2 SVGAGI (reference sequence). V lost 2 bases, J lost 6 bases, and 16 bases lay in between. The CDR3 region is CASSYGGGRGDGYTF. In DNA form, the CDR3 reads TGTGCCAGCAGTTACGGCGGGGGCAGGGGAGATGGCTACACCTTC.

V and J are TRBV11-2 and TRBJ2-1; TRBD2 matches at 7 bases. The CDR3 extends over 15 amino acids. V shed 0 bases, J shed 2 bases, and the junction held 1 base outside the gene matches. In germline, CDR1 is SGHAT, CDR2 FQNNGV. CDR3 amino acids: CASSLEAGPYNEQFF. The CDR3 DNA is TGTGCCAGCAGCTTAGAAGCGGGGCCCTACAATGAGCAGTTCTTC.